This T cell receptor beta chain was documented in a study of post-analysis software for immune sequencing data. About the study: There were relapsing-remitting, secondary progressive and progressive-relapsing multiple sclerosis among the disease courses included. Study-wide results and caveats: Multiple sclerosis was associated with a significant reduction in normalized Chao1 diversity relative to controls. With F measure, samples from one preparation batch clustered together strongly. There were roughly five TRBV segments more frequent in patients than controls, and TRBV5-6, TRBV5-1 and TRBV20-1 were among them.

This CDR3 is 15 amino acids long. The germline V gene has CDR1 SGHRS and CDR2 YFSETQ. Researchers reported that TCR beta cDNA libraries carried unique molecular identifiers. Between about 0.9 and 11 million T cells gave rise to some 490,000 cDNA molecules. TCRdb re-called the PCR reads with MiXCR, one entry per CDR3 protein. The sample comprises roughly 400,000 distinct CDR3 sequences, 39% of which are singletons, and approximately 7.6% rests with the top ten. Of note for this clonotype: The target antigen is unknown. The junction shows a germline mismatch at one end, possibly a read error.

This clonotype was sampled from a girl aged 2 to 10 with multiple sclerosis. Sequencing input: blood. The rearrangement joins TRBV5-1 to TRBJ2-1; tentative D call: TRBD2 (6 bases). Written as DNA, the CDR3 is TGCGCCAGCAGCTCCATAGGGACTTCCTACAATGAGCAGTGCTTC. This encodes CASSSIGTSYNEQCF.